This TCR beta chain came from a study of human T cells and chemical hapten exposure. In the library, unique molecular identifiers were attached to individual cDNA molecules. From the RACE reads, TCRdb called clonotypes with MiXCR, one entry per CDR3 protein. Of 100,000 to 150,000 distinct CDR3 sequences in the sample, around 8.3% were seen once. The sample's time point: healthy volunteer bleed at 2 weeks. RNA extraction used unfractionated whole blood as the source of total RNA. To note about this clonotype: What it binds is unknown.

The study, taken as a whole, reports: No shift was seen in TCRs above 1 in 1000 frequency with DPC sensitization.

Trimming took 8 bases from V and 4 from J; bases not matched to a gene: 3. There are 14 residues in the CDR3. Sequencing was carried out using whole blood. The chain is built from TRBV12-3 or TRBV12-4 and TRBJ2-1; 12 bases line up with TRBD2. This clonotype originated in a male donor in good health. Some clones in this sample may be carry-over from other donors' samples. CDR3: CASLLAGGYNEQFF. CDR3 DNA sequence: TGTGCCAGCCTTCTAGCGGGAGGGTACAATGAGCAGTTCTTC.